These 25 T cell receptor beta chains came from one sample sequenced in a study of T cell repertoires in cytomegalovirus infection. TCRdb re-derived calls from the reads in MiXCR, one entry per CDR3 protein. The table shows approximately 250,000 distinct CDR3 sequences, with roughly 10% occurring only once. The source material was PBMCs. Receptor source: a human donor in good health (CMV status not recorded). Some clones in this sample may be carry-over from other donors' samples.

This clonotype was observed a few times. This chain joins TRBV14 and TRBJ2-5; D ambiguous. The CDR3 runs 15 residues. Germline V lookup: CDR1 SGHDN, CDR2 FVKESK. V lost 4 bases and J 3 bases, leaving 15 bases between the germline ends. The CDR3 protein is CASSPPGRAEETQYF. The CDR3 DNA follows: TGTGCCAGCAGCCCACCTGGCCGCGCCGAAGAGACCCAGTACTTC.

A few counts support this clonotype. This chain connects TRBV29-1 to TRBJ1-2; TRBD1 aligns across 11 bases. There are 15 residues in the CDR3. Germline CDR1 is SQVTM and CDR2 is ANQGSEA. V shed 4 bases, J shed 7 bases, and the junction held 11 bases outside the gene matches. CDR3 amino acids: CSVGFGQGARSGYTF. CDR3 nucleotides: TGCAGCGTTGGATTTGGACAGGGGGCGAGAAGTGGCTACACCTTC.

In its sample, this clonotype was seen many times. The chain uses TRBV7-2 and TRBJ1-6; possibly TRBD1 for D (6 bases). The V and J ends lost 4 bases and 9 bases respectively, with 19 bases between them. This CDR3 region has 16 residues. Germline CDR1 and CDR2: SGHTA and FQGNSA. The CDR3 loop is CASSSGGHRRGSPLHF. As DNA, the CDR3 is TGTGCCAGCAGCTCCGGGGGACACCGCCGCGGTTCACCCCTCCACTTT.

CDR3: CASSLRPSKDNEQFF. The DNA for the CDR3 is TGCGCCAGCAGCCTTCGACCGTCAAAGGACAATGAGCAGTTCTTC. The chain uses TRBV5-1 and TRBJ2-1, with D uncertain. Looked up from germline, CDR1 is SGHRS and CDR2 is YFSETQ. The CDR3 runs 15 residues. V was trimmed by 4 bases and J by 5 bases, leaving 16 bases between them.

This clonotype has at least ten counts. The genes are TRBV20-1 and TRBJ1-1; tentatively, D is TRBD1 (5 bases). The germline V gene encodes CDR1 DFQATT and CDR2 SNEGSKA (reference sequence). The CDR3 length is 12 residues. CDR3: CTGGRADTEAFF. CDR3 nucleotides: TGCACCGGAGGCAGGGCGGACACTGAAGCTTTCTTT.

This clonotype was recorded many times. CDR3 sequence: CASSLRRIEQFF. DNA for the CDR3: TGTGCCAGCAGCTTACGGAGAATTGAGCAGTTCTTC. The J gene is TRBJ2-1, the V gene TRBV7-2; D gene ambiguous. The germline V and J ends were trimmed by 2 bases and 9 bases, with 8 bases remaining between them. The germline V gene has CDR1 SGHTA and CDR2 FQGNSA. CDR3 size: 12 residues.

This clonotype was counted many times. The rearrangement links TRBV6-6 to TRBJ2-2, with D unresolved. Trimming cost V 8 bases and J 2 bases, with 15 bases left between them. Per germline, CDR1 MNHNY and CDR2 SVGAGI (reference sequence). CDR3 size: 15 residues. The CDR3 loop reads CASQHQATNTGELFF. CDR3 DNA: TGTGCCAGCCAACATCAGGCGACCAACACCGGGGAGCTGTTTTTT.

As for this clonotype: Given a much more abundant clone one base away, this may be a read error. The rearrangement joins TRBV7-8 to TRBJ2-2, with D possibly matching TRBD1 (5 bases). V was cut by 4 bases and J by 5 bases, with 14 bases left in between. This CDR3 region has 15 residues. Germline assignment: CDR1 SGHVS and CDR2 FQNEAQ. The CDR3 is CASSSQGSATGELFF. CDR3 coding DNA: TGTGCCAGCAGCTCCCAGGGATCGGCGACCGGGGAGCTGTTTTTT.

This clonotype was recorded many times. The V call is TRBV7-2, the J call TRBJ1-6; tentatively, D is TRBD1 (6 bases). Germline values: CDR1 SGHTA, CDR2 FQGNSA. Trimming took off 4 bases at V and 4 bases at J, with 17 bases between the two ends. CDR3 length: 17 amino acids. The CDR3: CASSSQGTPRYNSPLHF. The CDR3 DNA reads TGTGCCAGCAGCTCGCAGGGGACCCCTCGTTATAATTCACCCCTCCACTTT.

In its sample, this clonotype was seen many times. The CDR3 region has the DNA TGTGCCAGCAGCTTAAGAGGGAGGAATGAAAAACTGTTTTTT. Translated: CASSLRGRNEKLFF. The J gene is TRBJ1-4, the V gene TRBV7-8; D gene uncertain. CDR3 length: 14 amino acids. Germline lookup yields CDR1 SGHVS and CDR2 FQNEAQ. Trimming removed 2 bases at V and 5 bases at J, with 9 bases between.

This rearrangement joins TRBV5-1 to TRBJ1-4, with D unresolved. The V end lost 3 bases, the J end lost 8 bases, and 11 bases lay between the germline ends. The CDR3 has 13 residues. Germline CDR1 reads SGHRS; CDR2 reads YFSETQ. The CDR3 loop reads CASSSAKVEKLFF. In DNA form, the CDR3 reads TGCGCCAGCAGCTCGGCAAAGGTGGAAAAACTGTTTTTT.

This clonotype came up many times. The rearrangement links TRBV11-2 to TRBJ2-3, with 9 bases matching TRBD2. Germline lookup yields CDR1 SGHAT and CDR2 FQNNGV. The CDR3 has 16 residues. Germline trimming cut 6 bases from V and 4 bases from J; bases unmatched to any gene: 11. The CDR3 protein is CASSYHSGSVADTQYF. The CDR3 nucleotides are TGTGCCAGCAGTTATCATAGCGGGAGCGTAGCAGATACGCAGTATTTT.

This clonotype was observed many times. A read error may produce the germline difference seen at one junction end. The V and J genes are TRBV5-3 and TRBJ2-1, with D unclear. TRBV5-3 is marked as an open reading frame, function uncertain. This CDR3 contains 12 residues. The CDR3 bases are TGTGCCAGCAGCTCGCACCTCAATGAGCAGTTCTTC. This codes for CASSSHLNEQFF.

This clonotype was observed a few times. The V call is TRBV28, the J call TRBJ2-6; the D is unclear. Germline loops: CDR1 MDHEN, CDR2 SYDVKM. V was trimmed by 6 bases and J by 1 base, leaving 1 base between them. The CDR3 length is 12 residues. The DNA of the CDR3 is TGTGCCAGCAGATCTGGGGCCAACGTCCTGACTTTC. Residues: CASRSGANVLTF.

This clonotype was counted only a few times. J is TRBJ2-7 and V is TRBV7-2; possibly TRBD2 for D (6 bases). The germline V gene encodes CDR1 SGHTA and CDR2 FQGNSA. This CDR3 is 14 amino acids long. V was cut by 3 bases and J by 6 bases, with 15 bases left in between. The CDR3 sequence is CASSLRREAGEQYF. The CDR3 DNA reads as TGTGCCAGCAGCTTGAGGAGGGAAGCTGGCGAGCAGTACTTC.

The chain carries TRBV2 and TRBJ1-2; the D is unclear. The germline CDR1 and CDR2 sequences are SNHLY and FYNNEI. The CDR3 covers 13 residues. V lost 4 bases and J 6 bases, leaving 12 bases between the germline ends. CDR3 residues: CASSGGPSNGYTF. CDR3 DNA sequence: TGTGCCAGCAGTGGGGGTCCTTCCAATGGCTACACCTTC.

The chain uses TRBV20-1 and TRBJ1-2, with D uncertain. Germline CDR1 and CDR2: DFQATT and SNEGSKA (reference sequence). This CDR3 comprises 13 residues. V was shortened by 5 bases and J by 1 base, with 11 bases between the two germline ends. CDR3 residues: CSALRDLNYGYTF. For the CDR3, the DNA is TGCAGTGCTCTGCGGGATCTTAACTATGGCTACACCTTC.

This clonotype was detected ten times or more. CDR3 region: CASSLALLAGGQVTQYF. CDR3 coding DNA: TGTGCCAGCAGCTTAGCGCTGTTAGCGGGGGGGCAAGTTACGCAGTATTTT. The chain combines TRBV7-2 with TRBJ2-3; 11 bases fit TRBD2. The ends lost 0 bases at V and 8 bases at J; junction bases unmatched: 10. Germline values: CDR1 SGHTA, CDR2 FQGNSA. This CDR3 contains 17 residues.

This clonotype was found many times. The chain's CDR3 is CASSLDRISNQPQHF. CDR3 in DNA: TGTGCCAGCAGCTTAGACAGAATTAGCAATCAGCCCCAGCATTTT. The gene calls are TRBV7-2 and TRBJ1-5, with D uncertain. Between the trimmed V and J ends, which lost 1 base and 0 bases, there was a span of 7 bases. The V gene's germline CDR1 is SGHTA and CDR2 FQGNSA. CDR3 size: 15 residues.

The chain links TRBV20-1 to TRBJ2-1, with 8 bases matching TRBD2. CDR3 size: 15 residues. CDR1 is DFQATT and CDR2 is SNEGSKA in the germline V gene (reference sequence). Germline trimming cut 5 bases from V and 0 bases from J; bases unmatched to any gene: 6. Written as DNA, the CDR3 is TGCAGTGCTCCCAGCGGGGGCTTCTCCTACAATGAGCAGTTCTTC. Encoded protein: CSAPSGGFSYNEQFF.

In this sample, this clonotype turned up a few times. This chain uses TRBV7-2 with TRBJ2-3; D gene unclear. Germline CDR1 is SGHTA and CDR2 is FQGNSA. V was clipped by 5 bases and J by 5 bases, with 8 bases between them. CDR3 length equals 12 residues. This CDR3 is CASSPPQDTQYF. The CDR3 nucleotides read TGTGCCAGCAGCCCCCCCCAAGATACGCAGTATTTT.

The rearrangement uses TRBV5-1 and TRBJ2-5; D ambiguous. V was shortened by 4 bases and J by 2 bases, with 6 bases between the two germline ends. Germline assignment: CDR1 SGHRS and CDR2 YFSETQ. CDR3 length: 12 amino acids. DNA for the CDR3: TGCGCCAGCAGCGATTATCAAGAGACCCAGTACTTC. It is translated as CASSDYQETQYF.

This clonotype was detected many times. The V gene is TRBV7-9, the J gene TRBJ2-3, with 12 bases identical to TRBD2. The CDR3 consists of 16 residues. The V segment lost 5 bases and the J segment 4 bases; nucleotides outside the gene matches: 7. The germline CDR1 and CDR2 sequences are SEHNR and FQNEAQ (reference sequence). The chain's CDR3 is CASSQRTSGVSDTQYF. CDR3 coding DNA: TGTGCCAGCAGCCAGCGGACTAGCGGGGTTTCAGATACGCAGTATTTT.

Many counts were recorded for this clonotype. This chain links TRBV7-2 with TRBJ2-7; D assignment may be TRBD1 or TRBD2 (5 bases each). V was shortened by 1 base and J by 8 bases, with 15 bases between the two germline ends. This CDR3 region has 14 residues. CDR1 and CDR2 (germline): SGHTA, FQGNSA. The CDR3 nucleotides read TGTGCCAGCAGCTTAGGAGGGGTCCAGGGAAAGCAGTACTTC. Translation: CASSLGGVQGKQYF. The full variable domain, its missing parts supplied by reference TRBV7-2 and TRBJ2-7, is GAGVSQSPSNKVTEKGKDVELRCDPISGHTALYWYRQSLGQGLEFLIYFQGNSAPDKSGLPSDRFSAERTGGSVSTLTIQRTQQEDSAVYLCASSLGGVQGKQYFGPGTRLTVT.

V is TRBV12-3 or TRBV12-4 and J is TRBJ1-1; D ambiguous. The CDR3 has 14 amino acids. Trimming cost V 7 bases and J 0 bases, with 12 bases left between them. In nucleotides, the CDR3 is TGTGCCAGCACCCTAGGGATTTTGAACACTGAAGCTTTCTTT. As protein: CASTLGILNTEAFF.